The clone carrying this T cell receptor (beta chain) was seen more than once but under ten times. Its antigen is unknown. Sequenced material consisted of expressed TCRB transcripts (all of the isolated RNA was reverse transcribed). Assay: immunoSEQ multiplex PCR; the TCRdb copy retains only in-frame clones and omits some. The repertoire holds over 700,000 clones, with about 17% as singletons. The data were taken from a study of beta chain features in type 1 diabetes. Germline values: CDR1 SGHTA, CDR2 FQGNSA. Unmatched junction bases numbered 4, after V lost 5 bases and J lost 8 bases. The CDR3 extends over 13 amino acids. Broader study findings: PCR, the amplification step, might favor shorter templates, equally in patients and controls.

The chain employs TRBV7-2 and TRBJ1-4, with TRBD1 matching over 8 bases. This TCR derives from a woman aged 18 to 35 in good health. Specimen: naive CD4+ T cells from blood. The CDR3 DNA reads as TGTGCCAGCAGCCTCCGACAGGGGGAAAAACTGTTTTTT. Translating it yields CASSLRQGEKLFF.